The 22 T cell receptor beta chains reported below all come from one sample, sequenced in a study of metastatic and nonmetastatic thyroid tumors. Thyroid surgery was performed in patients who had received no treatment beforehand. TCRdb re-clonotyped the PCR reads via MiXCR. This table has approximately 65,000 clones, roughly 4.1% appearing once. The sample comprised blood. These receptors were obtained from a female donor with papillary thyroid cancer or a benign thyroid nodule (not recorded which). Some clones in this sample may be carry-over from other donors' samples.

This clone was recorded a few times. This chain connects TRBV4-2 to TRBJ1-4; tentative D call: TRBD1 (5 bases). This CDR3 has 16 amino acids. With 0 bases removed from V and 8 bases from J, the gap between germline ends came to 16 bases. Germline lookup yields CDR1 LGHNA and CDR2 YNFKEQ. CDR3 bases: TGTGCCAGCAGCCAAGATCGGTCGGGGGGAGGCGAAAAACTGTTTTTT. It yields the protein CASSQDRSGGGEKLFF.

This clone was detected many times. The chain combines TRBV12-3 or TRBV12-4 with TRBJ2-2; no firm D call. V lost 3 bases and J lost 1, with 9 bases in between. There are 15 residues in the CDR3. CDR3 DNA: TGTGCCAGCAGTTTTGAAAGGCAGAACACCGGGGAGCTGTTTTTT. Translated, it gives CASSFERQNTGELFF.

The chain combines TRBV20-1 with TRBJ1-4, with a tentative D call TRBD1 (5 bases). The V gene lost 0 bases and the J gene lost 6 bases, with 8 bases spanning the gap. Germline lookup yields CDR1 DFQATT and CDR2 SNEGSKA (reference sequence). This CDR3 contains 13 residues. For the CDR3, the DNA is TGCAGTGCTAGAGATCTCAGGGATGAAAAACTGTTTTTT. It specifies CSARDLRDEKLFF.

The sample holds many counts of this clone. The rearrangement links TRBV20-1 to TRBJ2-1; 7 nucleotides align to TRBD2. Looked up from germline, CDR1 is DFQATT and CDR2 is SNEGSKA (reference sequence). The CDR3 sequence is 16 residues long. J lost 0 bases, V lost 5 bases, and 10 bases had no gene match. The CDR3 DNA reads as TGCAGTGCTTGGTTTGGGTCGGGGGGCTCCTACAATGAGCAGTTCTTC. This codes for CSAWFGSGGSYNEQFF.

The chain recombines TRBV18 with TRBJ2-3, with D maybe TRBD2 (5 bases). The CDR3 is made up of 14 amino acids. V lost 0 bases to trimming and J lost 1 base, with 5 bases between them. CDR1 is KGHSH, CDR2 LQKENI, per germline. The CDR3 bases are TGTGCCAGCTCACCACCGGAGGGCACAGATACGCAGTATTTT. Protein product: CASSPPEGTDTQYF.

This clone was counted many times. The V gene is TRBV7-8, the J gene TRBJ2-5; TRBD2 matches at 7 bases. There are 15 residues in the CDR3. From germline, CDR1 is SGHVS and CDR2 FQNEAQ. V gave up 4 bases and J gave up 1 base; unmatched junction bases: 6. The CDR3 sequence is CASSSQTGGQETQYF. CDR3 bases: TGTGCCAGCAGCTCCCAGACGGGAGGCCAAGAGACCCAGTACTTC.

The DNA for the CDR3 is TGTGCCAGCAGCTTGACTAGCGGGATTGAGACCCAGTACTTC. Translating gives CASSLTSGIETQYF. The chain is built from TRBV5-6 and TRBJ2-5, with TRBD2 identical over 10 bases. Unmatched junction bases numbered 2, after V lost 1 base and J lost 5 bases. The germline V gene encodes CDR1 SGHDT and CDR2 YYEEEE. CDR3 length: 14 amino acids.

The chain couples TRBV28 to TRBJ1-1; the D gene is possibly TRBD1 (5 bases). The germline V gene has CDR1 MDHEN and CDR2 SYDVKM. The CDR3 length is 15 residues. V lost 5 bases and J lost 4, with 17 bases in between. Here the CDR3 reads CASSTSDWGGTEAFF. The CDR3 DNA reads TGTGCCAGCAGTACATCTGACTGGGGGGGCACTGAAGCTTTCTTT.

The chain is built from TRBV28 and TRBJ2-7; 11 positions match TRBD2. The CDR3 is 14 amino acids. Germline lookup yields CDR1 MDHEN and CDR2 SYDVKM. J gave up 4 bases and V 9 bases, and 8 bases lay outside the gene matches. The CDR3: CARIAGGAGYEQYF. The CDR3 DNA sequence: TGTGCCAGAATAGCGGGAGGGGCCGGTTACGAGCAGTACTTC. The full variable domain, in which reference TRBV28 and TRBJ2-7 provide the parts outside the CDR3, is DVKVTQSSRYLVKRTGEKVFLECVQDMDHENMFWYRQDPGLGLRLIYFSYDVKMKEKGDIPEGYSVSREKKERFSLILESASTNQTSMYLCARIAGGAGYEQYFGPGTRLTVT.

This clone was recorded many times. The CDR3 DNA follows: TGCGCCAGCAGCCTCCCGGCGGGTGGGCAAGAGACCCAGTACTTC. Its protein product is CASSLPAGGQETQYF. The rearrangement joins TRBV5-1 to TRBJ2-5; D is perhaps TRBD2 (5 bases). The CDR3 has 15 residues. Trimming took 4 bases from V and 2 from J, leaving 15 bases between them. Germline CDR1 SGHRS, CDR2 YFSETQ.

This clone appeared a single time. This chain uses TRBV12-3 or TRBV12-4 with TRBJ2-1; 10 nucleotides line up with TRBD1. The CDR3 is 15 amino acids. The trim removed 7 bases at V and 5 bases at J, leaving 8 bases unmatched. The CDR3 here is CASTLSGTGDNEQFF. The CDR3, as DNA: TGTGCCAGCACCCTCTCCGGGACAGGGGACAATGAGCAGTTCTTC.

In its sample, this clone was seen many times. The gene calls are TRBV13 and TRBJ2-5, with TRBD1 matching over 10 bases. J was trimmed by 5 bases and V by 6 bases; bases with no gene match: 12. CDR1 and CDR2 (germline): PRHDT, FYEKMQ (reference sequence). This CDR3 is 16 amino acids long. CDR3: CASRSPRTGGSETQYF. The CDR3 DNA reads as TGTGCCAGCAGATCTCCGCGGACAGGGGGTTCTGAGACCCAGTACTTC.

The J gene is TRBJ2-7, the V gene TRBV27; D gene unclear. Trimming took 3 bases from V and 3 from J, leaving 12 bases between them. CDR1 is MNHEY and CDR2 is SMNVEV in the germline V gene (reference sequence). The length of the CDR3 is 14 residues. CDR3 sequence: CASSLLGWGYEQYF. CDR3 DNA: TGTGCCAGCAGTTTGTTAGGATGGGGCTACGAGCAGTACTTC.

The J gene is TRBJ2-2, the V gene TRBV6-1; the D is unclear. Trimming stripped 8 bases from V and 5 bases from J, with 12 bases between. The CDR3 runs 13 residues. Germline CDR1 and CDR2: MNHNS and SASEGT. CDR3 sequence: CASSPAQTGELFF. The CDR3 DNA is TGTGCCAGCTCCCCGGCGCAAACCGGGGAGCTGTTTTTT.

On this clone: This may come from a read error, since a much larger clone is one base off. The V and J genes are TRBV18 and TRBJ1-1, with D uncertain. This CDR3 is built from 13 residues. V lost 2 bases and J 4 bases, leaving 8 bases between the germline ends. The germline gives CDR1 KGHSH, CDR2 LQKENI. In DNA, the CDR3 is TGTGCCAGCTCACCAGGCCCGAGCACTGAAGCTTTCTTT. Protein sequence: CASSPGPSTEAFF.

V usage is TRBV5-1 and J usage is TRBJ1-2; D remains unclear. Trimming cost V 2 bases and J 1 base, with 6 bases left between them. This CDR3 has 13 residues. CDR1 and CDR2 from the germline V gene are SGHRS and YFSETQ. CDR3 DNA: TGCGCCAGCAGCTTAGGCAGTAACTATGGCTACACCTTC. Its protein is CASSLGSNYGYTF.

Notes on this clone: Mismatch with germline at one junction end may stem from a read error. J is TRBJ1-3 and V is TRBV7-6, with a possible D match to TRBD1 (6 bases). CDR3 length equals 16 residues. The V gene's germline CDR1 is SGHVS and CDR2 FNYEAQ. The CDR3 coding sequence is TGTGCCAGCAGCTTATCTACCGGGGGGCAAGGAAACACCATATACTTT. It yields the protein CASSLSTGGQGNTIYF.

Note on this clone: A much larger clone is a single base away; this may be a read error. The rearrangement links TRBV9 to TRBJ2-7; weak D call: TRBD1 (6 bases). The CDR3 sequence is 14 residues long. CDR1 SGDLS and CDR2 YYNGEE come from the germline V gene. CDR3: CTSSARQVPYEQCF. As DNA, the CDR3 is TGTACCAGCAGCGCCCGACAGGTCCCCTACGAGCAGTGCTTC. Full variable domain (outside the CDR3, taken from reference TRBV9 and TRBJ2-7): DSGVTQTPKHLITATGQRVTLRCSPRSGDLSVYWYQQSLDQGLQFLIQYYNGEERAKGNILERFSAQQFPDLHSELNLSSLELGDSALYFCTSSARQVPYEQCFGPGTRLTVT.

The table lists this clone with many counts. V is TRBV20-1 and J is TRBJ1-5; 9 nucleotides match TRBD1. Germline V gives CDR1 DFQATT, CDR2 SNEGSKA (reference sequence). The CDR3 has 14 amino acids. Losses at the gene ends were 6 bases for V and 5 bases for J; bases not matched to a gene: 8. The CDR3 bases are TGCAGTGCGGGACAGGGCTTCGTTGATCAGCCCCAGCATTTT. The encoded protein is CSAGQGFVDQPQHF.

The chain is built from TRBV6-4 and TRBJ2-2; 9 bases are a match to TRBD2. CDR3 length: 16 residues. V shed 3 bases, J shed 3 bases, and the junction held 5 bases outside the gene matches. Per the germline V gene, CDR1 is MRHNA and CDR2 is SNTAGT. This CDR3 reads CASSEVAGEDTGELFF. The DNA of the CDR3 is TGTGCCAGCAGTGAAGTAGCGGGAGAAGACACCGGGGAGCTGTTTTTT.

This clone was detected ten times or more. This same CDR3 is encoded by further DNA sequences in the sample. The chain combines TRBV27 with TRBJ1-1; no clear D. With 6 bases removed from V and 1 base from J, the gap between germline ends came to 12 bases. Germline V gene data show CDR1 as MNHEY and CDR2 as SMNVEV (reference sequence). CDR3 length equals 14 residues. DNA of the CDR3: TGTGCCAGCAGGGATGGACCGGAGAACACTGAAGCTTTCTTT. This encodes CASRDGPENTEAFF.

As concerns this clone: A much larger clone sits a single nucleotide away, making a read error possible. The sample holds other DNA sequences that translate to the same CDR3. This chain links TRBV20-1 with TRBJ2-1; perhaps D is TRBD1 or TRBD2 (7 bases each). The CDR3 has 15 amino acids. CDR1 and CDR2 from the germline V gene are DFQATT and SNEGSKA (reference sequence). CDR3 protein: CSARGGGRTYNEQFF. In nucleotides, the CDR3 is TGCAGCGCTAGAGGGGGCGGGAGAACCTACAATGAGCAGTTCTTC.